This TCR beta chain was sequenced in a study of blood T cell repertoires in COVID-19. About the study: Italy, Spain and the United States were the sources of the convalescent and acute COVID-19 samples. PBMCs, B-cell-depleted T cells, or T cells provided the cDNA or gDNA that made up the material.

Germline V gives CDR1 MDHEN, CDR2 SYDVKM. The trim removed 6 bases at V and 4 bases at J, leaving 14 bases unmatched. This CDR3 region has 18 residues. The table came from immunoSEQ multiplex PCR; TCRdb's copy has only in-frame clones and leaves some out. Found here are approximately 170,000 clones, 75% to 90% of them singletons; the top ten hold roughly 0.77%. Individuals aged about 18 to 90 years were recruited from 24 US areas. Specimen: PBMCs or T cells enriched from blood (not recorded which). The clonotype comes from a woman under 30 who had recovered from COVID-19. V is TRBV28 and J is TRBJ1-3; 11 nucleotides line up with TRBD1. The CDR3 spells CASRSGQGARIGGNTIYF. The CDR3 DNA reads as TGTGCCAGCAGATCAGGACAGGGGGCGCGAATAGGAGGAAACACCATATATTTT.